The 8 T cell receptor beta chains reported below all come from one sample, sequenced in a study of blood T cells in healthy people across ages. A J-beta primer mix and a sample-barcoded 5' primer were used in a second PCR of about 7 to 11 cycles. TCRdb reanalysed the 5' RACE reads using MiXCR and keeps one entry per CDR3 protein. The sample lists under 2 million distinct CDR3 sequences, 30% to 40% occurring once. The specimen sequenced was blood. These receptors came from a woman younger than 45 in good health.

This clonotype was counted only a few times. The chain has TRBV9 and TRBJ2-3, with 12 bases that match TRBD2. This CDR3 contains 16 residues. V was pared by 3 bases and J by 5 bases, with 7 bases of the junction left unmatched. CDR1 and CDR2 (germline): SGDLS, YYNGEE. As DNA, the CDR3 is TGTGCCAGCAGCGGACCTAGCGGGGGGGCCCGAGATACGCAGTATTTT. It encodes CASSGPSGGARDTQYF. The full variable domain, rest sourced from reference TRBV9 and TRBJ2-3, is DSGVTQTPKHLITATGQRVTLRCSPRSGDLSVYWYQQSLDQGLQFLIQYYNGEERAKGNILERFSAQQFPDLHSELNLSSLELGDSALYFCASSGPSGGARDTQYFGPGTRLTVL.

This clonotype was seen a single time. The chain joins TRBV4-2 to TRBJ2-6, with D possibly matching TRBD2 (5 bases). Germline V CDR1 and CDR2: LGHNA, YNFKEQ. The germline V and J ends were trimmed by 2 bases and 2 bases, with 10 bases remaining between them. The CDR3 spans 16 residues. The CDR3 bases are TGTGCCAGCAGCCAAACGGGGAACACTGGGGCCAACGTCCTGACTTTC. Amino acid sequence: CASSQTGNTGANVLTF.

This chain's CDR3 is CASSCELAGYTNIQYF. CDR3 DNA sequence: TGTGCCAGCAGCTGTGAATTGGCGGGATACACAAACATTCAGTACTTC. This chain connects TRBV3-1 to TRBJ2-4; D might be TRBD2 (6 bases). This CDR3 spans 16 amino acids. Per germline, CDR1 LGHDT and CDR2 YNNKEL (reference sequence). V dropped 5 bases and J dropped 6 bases, with 20 bases sitting between them.

This clonotype was seen a handful of times. The chain carries TRBV9 and TRBJ2-1, with D possibly being TRBD1 or TRBD2 (5 bases each). Trimming shortened V by 4 bases and J by 15 bases, and 20 bases separated the two germline ends. The CDR3 covers 13 residues. Looked up from germline, CDR1 is SGDLS and CDR2 is YYNGEE. As DNA, the CDR3 is TGTGCCAGCAGCCCTCGAGGGGACCAATGGAGGTTCTTC. It specifies CASSPRGDQWRFF.

This clonotype was seen a handful of times. The CDR3 DNA is TGTGCCAGCAGCCCGGGACTAGCGTTCTACAATGAGCAGTTCTTC. Protein sequence: CASSPGLAFYNEQFF. The chain carries TRBV7-3 and TRBJ2-1; 10 bases are shared with TRBD2. This CDR3 is 15 amino acids long. Germline V gives CDR1 SGHTA, CDR2 FQGTGA. V lost 5 bases to trimming and J lost 3 bases; unmatched junction nucleotides: 4. Full variable domain (outside the CDR3, taken from reference TRBV7-3 and TRBJ2-1): GAGVSQTPSNKVTEKGKYVELRCDPISGHTALYWYRQSLGQGPEFLIYFQGTGAADDSGLPNDRFFAVRPEGSVSTLKIQRTERGDSAVYLCASSPGLAFYNEQFFGPGTRLTVL.

This clonotype was seen a single time. V and J are TRBV1 and TRBJ2-3; TRBD2, the table's D call, was not compared with the DNA. TRBV1 is recorded as a pseudogene. This CDR3 comprises 17 residues. In DNA form, the CDR3 reads TGCACCAGCAGCCAAGAGAGCGGGAGGGCTGGCACAGATACGCAGTATTTT. Its protein product is CTSSQESGRAGTDTQYF.

This clonotype was counted only a few times. V and J are TRBV20-1 and TRBJ2-2, with a weak D call TRBD2 (5 bases). Germline-derived CDR1 and CDR2 are DFQATT and SNEGSKA (reference sequence). V was cut by 0 bases and J by 3 bases, with 11 bases left in between. This CDR3 is built from 15 residues. The CDR3 is CSARDLEGHTGELFF. CDR3 nucleotides: TGCAGTGCTAGAGATCTTGAGGGTCACACCGGGGAGCTGTTTTTT.

The gene calls are TRBV20-1 and TRBJ2-3; possibly TRBD1 or TRBD2 for D (6 bases each). The V gene's germline CDR1 is DFQATT and CDR2 SNEGSKA (reference sequence). The CDR3 loop spans 14 amino acids. V lost 3 bases and J lost 3, with 13 bases in between. The CDR3 nucleotides read TGCAGTGCTAGTACCACAGGGAGGACAGATACGCAGTATTTT. Translated, it gives CSASTTGRTDTQYF.